This entry lists 30 T cell receptor beta chains sequenced from one sample in a study of T-cell memory formation after mild COVID-19. TCRdb re-derived calls from the 5' RACE reads in MiXCR, one entry per CDR3 protein. The table records roughly 450,000 distinct CDR3 sequences, roughly 20% of them present only once. Sequenced material: PBMCs or a T cell subset sorted from them (not recorded which). These receptors were collected from an adult woman who had mild COVID-19 (a few samples of this study predate the infection). Cell type and time point are not known.

This clonotype occurred a few times. V gene TRBV7-2 combines with J gene TRBJ2-3, with 8 bases lining up with TRBD2. CDR1 SGHTA and CDR2 FQGNSA come from the germline V gene. With V trimmed by 5 bases and J by 0 bases, 7 bases remained unmatched. This CDR3 is 16 amino acids long. The CDR3 region has the DNA TGTGCCAGCAGCCTCGGGGGGGTCACTAGCACAGATACGCAGTATTTT. Its protein product is CASSLGGVTSTDTQYF.

The J gene is TRBJ2-1, the V gene TRBV19; 8 nucleotides align to TRBD2. Germline CDR1 and CDR2: LNHDA and SQIVND (reference sequence). The CDR3 runs 15 residues. V trimming: 8 bases; J trimming: 6 bases; junction bases outside the gene matches: 12. This CDR3 is CASLHPSGGSNEQFF. CDR3 nucleotides: TGTGCCAGTCTCCATCCCAGCGGGGGAAGCAATGAGCAGTTCTTC.

The count of this clonotype is one. This chain connects TRBV11-2 to TRBJ2-3; D may be TRBD1 (6 bases). With 1 base removed from V and 1 base from J, the gap between germline ends came to 12 bases. The CDR3 sequence is 16 residues long. CDR1 is SGHAT, CDR2 FQNNGV, per germline. The CDR3 DNA is TGTGCCAGCAGCTTAGGTGTGACAGGCCGCACAGATACGCAGTATTTT. This sequence encodes CASSLGVTGRTDTQYF.

This clonotype was counted at least ten times. The genes are TRBV5-1 and TRBJ1-5; no definite D call. V lost 2 bases to trimming and J lost 0 bases, with 6 bases between them. CDR1 SGHRS and CDR2 YFSETQ come from the germline V gene. The CDR3 has 14 amino acids. CDR3 amino acids: CASSFLDSNQPQHF. CDR3 DNA: TGCGCCAGCAGCTTTCTAGATAGCAATCAGCCCCAGCATTTT.

This chain uses TRBV9 with TRBJ2-1, with TRBD2 matching over 10 bases. The CDR3 covers 16 residues. Germline values: CDR1 SGDLS, CDR2 YYNGEE. V trimming: 2 bases; J trimming: 3 bases; junction bases outside the gene matches: 5. The CDR3 loop reads CASSVSGRTLYNEQFF. CDR3 coding DNA: TGTGCCAGCAGCGTTAGCGGGAGGACCCTCTACAATGAGCAGTTCTTC.

The chain uses TRBV6-4 and TRBJ2-3; D is possibly TRBD2 (6 bases). The CDR3 totals 15 residues. Germline lookup yields CDR1 MRHNA and CDR2 SNTAGT. Trimming cost V 8 bases and J 0 bases, with 15 bases left between them. CDR3 DNA sequence: TGTGCCAGCCGTCCCGAGGGACTTAGCACAGATACGCAGTATTTT. This encodes CASRPEGLSTDTQYF.

The chain links TRBV5-4 to TRBJ2-7; D is possibly TRBD2 (6 bases). CDR1 SGHNT and CDR2 YYREEE come from the germline V gene (reference sequence). Trimming took off 4 bases at V and 7 bases at J, with 24 bases between the two ends. The CDR3 spans 16 residues. In DNA, the CDR3 is TGTGCCAGCAGCGGACGAGGGGCTAGCGCTGTTCTAGAGCAGTACTTC. Protein: CASSGRGASAVLEQYF.

In this sample, this clonotype turned up a few times. This chain connects TRBV30 to TRBJ1-6, with 8 bases aligning to TRBD1. Germline CDR1 and CDR2: GTSNPN and SVGIG (reference sequence). With 4 bases clipped from V and 10 bases from J, the junction kept 6 bases outside the gene matches. The CDR3 is 13 residues long. The CDR3 DNA is TGTGCCTGGACGCAGGGGGCCGGGTCACCCCTCCACTTT. As protein: CAWTQGAGSPLHF.

The rearrangement joins TRBV29-1 to TRBJ1-1; D gene ambiguous. This CDR3 comprises 12 residues. The V gene's germline CDR1 is SQVTM and CDR2 ANQGSEA. Trimming left V 4 bases short and J 11 bases short, with 17 bases between. The chain's CDR3 is CSVVSQGSRAFF. CDR3 DNA: TGCAGCGTTGTGTCACAAGGGTCTCGGGCTTTCTTT.

Only a few counts were recorded for this clonotype. V and J are TRBV4-3 and TRBJ1-6, with 7 bases aligning to TRBD1. Germline-derived CDR1 and CDR2 are LGHNA and YSLEER. V dropped 0 bases and J dropped 6; count of bases not matched to a gene: 2. The length of the CDR3 is 15 residues. The DNA for the CDR3 is TGCGCCAGCAGCCAAGACAGGGGGGGTAATTCACCCCTCCACTTT. Translated: CASSQDRGGNSPLHF.

This clonotype came up many times. This rearrangement joins TRBV18 to TRBJ2-4, with 9 bases lining up with TRBD1. J gave up 1 base and V 1 base, and 8 bases lay outside the gene matches. CDR3 size: 18 residues. Germline lookup yields CDR1 KGHSH and CDR2 LQKENI. The CDR3, as DNA: TGTGCCAGCTCACCACGCGGACCGGGACAGGGTGCCAAAAACATTCAGTACTTC. The encoded protein is CASSPRGPGQGAKNIQYF.

This clonotype was counted at least ten times. The chain has TRBV7-2 and TRBJ2-3; D remains ambiguous. Deletions cut 3 bases from V and 7 bases from J, with 14 bases between. Germline V CDR1 and CDR2: SGHTA, FQGNSA. The CDR3 covers 14 residues. The CDR3 sequence is CASSFRLLENTQYF. CDR3 DNA sequence: TGTGCCAGCAGCTTCCGCCTTCTTGAAAATACGCAGTATTTT.

CDR3 bases: TGTGCCAGCAGGCTGGGACTAGCGGGAGCTACGCAGTATTTT. The encoded protein is CASRLGLAGATQYF. The chain is built from TRBV12-3 or TRBV12-4 and TRBJ2-3, with 14 bases matching TRBD2. V lost 6 bases and J lost 8; bases outside the gene matches: 4. The CDR3 is 14 amino acids.

Here the CDR3 DNA reads TGTGCCAGCATGGGACTTGGAGACTACGAGCAGTACTTC. This codes for CASMGLGDYEQYF. V is TRBV2 and J is TRBJ2-7; possible D gene TRBD2, 6 bases. CDR1 and CDR2 from the germline V gene are SNHLY and FYNNEI. CDR3 length: 13 amino acids. The germline V and J ends were trimmed by 7 bases and 3 bases, with 13 bases remaining between them.

This clonotype occurred once. The J gene is TRBJ2-5, the V gene TRBV2; the D gene is possibly TRBD2 (7 bases). Germline CDR1 and CDR2: SNHLY and FYNNEI. Trimming left V 7 bases short and J 4 bases short, with 19 bases between. The CDR3 consists of 15 residues. CDR3 DNA sequence: TGTGCCAGCACCTCCCTGGGGGGGGCCGGAGAGACCCAGTACTTC. Translating gives CASTSLGGAGETQYF.

The rearrangement uses TRBV24-1 and TRBJ2-2, with D perhaps matching TRBD1 (6 bases). Germline V gene lookup returns CDR1 KGHDR and CDR2 SFDVKD. The CDR3 runs 17 residues. Trimming removed 1 base at V and 0 bases at J, with 11 bases between. The CDR3 DNA reads as TGTGCCACCAGTGATTTACCGGGACAAACGAACACCGGGGAGCTGTTTTTT. Translating gives CATSDLPGQTNTGELFF.

This clonotype was detected ten times or more. The chain recombines TRBV5-1 with TRBJ2-1; D is uncertain. Deletions cut 0 bases from V and 10 bases from J, with 14 bases between. The CDR3 has 14 amino acids. CDR1 and CDR2 from the germline V gene are SGHRS and YFSETQ. The CDR3 DNA is TGCGCCAGCAGCTTGGGCGCCTCGGATGTGGAGCAGTTCTTC. Translated: CASSLGASDVEQFF.

The V and J genes are TRBV19 and TRBJ2-1; TRBD1 agrees at 7 bases. With 4 bases clipped from V and 4 bases from J, the junction kept 4 bases outside the gene matches. Germline V CDR1 and CDR2: LNHDA, SQIVND (reference sequence). The CDR3 is 14 amino acids. The CDR3 loop reads CASSTSGQYNEQFF. CDR3 nucleotide sequence: TGTGCCAGTAGTACATCGGGACAGTACAATGAGCAGTTCTTC.

This clonotype was picked up a small number of times. The chain carries TRBV12-3 or TRBV12-4 and TRBJ2-7; D is possibly TRBD2 (6 bases). CDR3 length: 16 amino acids. The ends were cut back, 3 bases at V and 2 bases at J, with 17 bases in the middle. Written as DNA, the CDR3 is TGTGCCAGCAGTTTCAGGCTCTCCGGGGGTCCCTACGAGCAGTACTTC. Residues: CASSFRLSGGPYEQYF.

This clonotype turned up a few times. V usage is TRBV7-6 and J usage is TRBJ1-2; 10 positions match TRBD1. V was pared by 0 bases and J by 6 bases, with 7 bases of the junction left unmatched. Looked up from germline, CDR1 is SGHVS and CDR2 is FNYEAQ. This CDR3 region has 16 residues. In DNA form, the CDR3 reads TGTGCCAGCAGCTTAGCGTTTCGGGACAGGGGTGATGGCTACACCTTC. Protein: CASSLAFRDRGDGYTF.

The V call is TRBV2, the J call TRBJ1-1; D is undetermined. Germline V CDR1 and CDR2: SNHLY, FYNNEI. Trimming removed 7 bases at V and 0 bases at J, with 9 bases between. The CDR3 covers 13 residues. The CDR3 nucleotides are TGTGCCAGCACTGAGGTTATGAACACTGAAGCTTTCTTT. Translation: CASTEVMNTEAFF.

The CDR3 DNA follows: TGTGCCAGCAGTGAAGCGGGCATACGCACAGATACGCAGTATTTT. Its translation: CASSEAGIRTDTQYF. The chain is built from TRBV2 and TRBJ2-3; D not resolved. The CDR3 totals 15 residues. In germline, CDR1 is SNHLY, CDR2 FYNNEI. V lost 0 bases and J 1 base, leaving 8 bases between the germline ends.

This clonotype has at least ten counts. This sequence joins TRBV12-3 or TRBV12-4 and TRBJ1-1; D perhaps matches TRBD1 (5 bases). V was pared by 6 bases and J by 5 bases, with 13 bases between. The CDR3 length is 13 residues. In nucleotides, the CDR3 is TGTGCCAGCAGGCTCAGGGATAGGACTGAAGCTTTCTTT. It encodes CASRLRDRTEAFF.

DNA for the CDR3: TGTGCCATCAGTGAGTCGGGATTTGTGGATACGCAGTATTTT. Translated, it gives CAISESGFVDTQYF. This chain joins TRBV10-3 and TRBJ2-3; D call uncertain. The V and J ends lost 0 bases and 6 bases respectively, with 10 bases between them. The CDR3 runs 14 residues. The germline gives CDR1 ENHRY, CDR2 SYGVKD.

Ten or more counts support this clonotype. The gene calls are TRBV20-1 and TRBJ2-4, with 9 nucleotides matching TRBD1. Germline V gene data show CDR1 as DFQATT and CDR2 as SNEGSKA (reference sequence). The CDR3 consists of 14 residues. V was pared by 6 bases and J by 4 bases, with 7 bases of the junction left unmatched. CDR3 bases: TGCAGTGCCCTCGCGGGGACAGGGAAAAACATTCAGTACTTC. Protein product: CSALAGTGKNIQYF.

With respect to this clonotype: At one end the junction does not follow the germline gene, possibly because of a read error. This CDR3 reads CASSIDGTGGLVEQFF. CDR3 DNA sequence: TGTGCCAGCAGCATAGACGGGACAGGGGGCCTTGTTGAGCAGTTCTTC. The chain carries TRBV11-3 and TRBJ2-1, with 12 bases that match TRBD1. CDR1 is SGHNT and CDR2 is YENEEA in the germline V gene. The CDR3 runs 16 residues.

This chain links TRBV2 with TRBJ2-3, with D possibly being TRBD1 (6 bases). CDR3 length: 14 amino acids. Germline values: CDR1 SNHLY, CDR2 FYNNEI. V lost 6 bases and J lost 1, with 11 bases in between. The CDR3 nucleotides read TGTGCCAGCAGCCGCCCAGGGGGCACAGATACGCAGTATTTT. This encodes CASSRPGGTDTQYF.

This clonotype showed up many times. V usage is TRBV5-1 and J usage is TRBJ2-7, with a weak D call TRBD2 (6 bases). Looked up from germline, CDR1 is SGHRS and CDR2 is YFSETQ. This CDR3 has 14 residues. The V end was cut by 4 bases, the J end by 0 bases, with 11 bases between. The CDR3 DNA is TGCGCCAGCAGCCTAGGGGAGGACTCCTACGAGCAGTACTTC. As protein: CASSLGEDSYEQYF.

There are a few counts of this clonotype. J is TRBJ1-2 and V is TRBV10-3, with D maybe TRBD1 (5 bases). The CDR3 consists of 13 residues. The V end lost 0 bases, the J end lost 6 bases, and 8 bases lay between the germline ends. Germline V lookup: CDR1 ENHRY, CDR2 SYGVKD. The chain's CDR3 is CAISESGGDGYTF. The CDR3 DNA sequence: TGTGCCATCAGTGAGTCCGGAGGGGATGGCTACACCTTC.

V and J are TRBV7-3 and TRBJ2-4; weak D call: TRBD1 (7 bases). The CDR3 length is 13 residues. The germline V gene encodes CDR1 SGHTA and CDR2 FQGTGA. Trimming shortened V by 1 base and J by 9 bases, and 10 bases separated the two germline ends. The CDR3 DNA follows: TGTGCCAGCAGCTTAAGCCAGGGGGGCATTCAGTACTTC. Translation gives CASSLSQGGIQYF. Combining the CDR3 with reference TRBV7-3 and TRBJ2-4 gives the whole variable domain GAGVSQTPSNKVTEKGKYVELRCDPISGHTALYWYRQSLGQGPEFLIYFQGTGAADDSGLPNDRFFAVRPEGSVSTLKIQRTERGDSAVYLCASSLSQGGIQYFGAGTRLSVL.